This T cell receptor beta chain came from a study of cytomegalovirus exposure and HLA in healthy donors. Study outcomes and limitations: The presence/absence work took it that sequencing depth was about the same across donors. Usually a TCR sequence was rare, but some public TCRs were found in many donors.

60 Vbeta and 13 Jbeta primers were used in PCR. Clones were sequenced by immunoSEQ multiplex PCR, and TCRdb holds only the in-frame ones, with some missing. Among roughly 200,000 clones listed, approximately 80% were seen once. Germline V gene data show CDR1 as SSHAT and CDR2 as FNYEAQ (reference sequence). The CDR3 consists of 14 residues. Of note for this clone: Its antigen is as yet unknown. The junction does not match germline at one end; this may be a read error.

V gene TRBV7-7 combines with J gene TRBJ2-3; D might be TRBD2 (7 bases). Source material: PBMCs. This sequence was found in a woman aged 40 to 50 in good health and CMV-seronegative. CDR3: CASSPGGVASTQYF. CDR3 DNA: TGTGCTAGCAGCCCGGGGGGCGTAGCCAGTACGCAGTATTTT.